Shown below are 8 T cell receptor beta chains from a single sample sequenced in a study of cytomegalovirus exposure and HLA in healthy donors. It was with 60 Vbeta and 13 Jbeta primers that the PCR ran. Generated by immunoSEQ multiplex PCR, the TCRdb table keeps only in-frame clones and is missing some. The data contain approximately 100,000 clones, less than 70% of them singletons. Input material: PBMCs. The receptors were sampled from a human donor in good health.

This clone has only one observation. This chain connects TRBV6-5 to TRBJ2-7, with TRBD1 matching over 8 bases. Trimming at V came to 6 bases and at J to 13 bases, leaving 20 bases not matched to a gene. Germline-derived CDR1 and CDR2 are MNHEY and SVGAGI. This CDR3 contains 15 residues. CDR3 sequence: CASRKAGTGTFGFYF. CDR3 sequence (DNA): TGTGCCAGCAGGAAAGCCGGGACAGGTACCTTCGGGTTTTACTTC.

This clone was detected a few times. V gene TRBV6-5 combines with J gene TRBJ2-1; TRBD2 is a possible D gene (6 bases). Between the trimmed V and J ends, which lost 10 bases and 3 bases, there was a span of 16 bases. Germline V gene sequence: CDR1 MNHEY, CDR2 SVGAGI. The CDR3 runs to 14 residues. The CDR3 nucleotides are TGTGCCATTCAAAGGAGGCGGGACTACAATGAGCAGTTCTTC. Amino acid sequence: CAIQRRRDYNEQFF.

This rearrangement joins TRBV9 to TRBJ1-2; TRBD1 agrees at 7 bases. CDR1 and CDR2 (germline): SGDLS, YYNGEE. The V gene end was trimmed by 0 bases and the J gene end by 7 bases; junction bases not matched to a gene: 6. This CDR3 has 14 residues. The CDR3 region has the DNA TGTGCCAGCAGCGTAGGTCAGGGGGTCAGTGGCTACACCTTC. It specifies CASSVGQGVSGYTF. The variable domain in full, completed from reference TRBV9 and TRBJ1-2, reads DSGVTQTPKHLITATGQRVTLRCSPRSGDLSVYWYQQSLDQGLQFLIQYYNGEERAKGNILERFSAQQFPDLHSELNLSSLELGDSALYFCASSVGQGVSGYTFGSGTRLTVV.

The V gene is TRBV5-6, the J gene TRBJ1-1; D uncertain. CDR1 SGHDT and CDR2 YYEEEE come from the germline V gene. The CDR3 has 15 amino acids. V lost 0 bases to trimming and J lost 7 bases, with 16 bases between them. The CDR3 DNA is TGTGCCAGCAGCTTGGGCCTCTCGGGGTGGAATGAAGCTTTCTTT. It specifies CASSLGLSGWNEAFF.

V usage is TRBV6-5 and J usage is TRBJ2-1, with 7 bases matching TRBD2. Germline CDR1 and CDR2: MNHEY and SVGAGI. The CDR3 contains 15 residues. V gave up 0 bases and J gave up 5 bases; unmatched junction bases: 4. CDR3 protein: CASSYSASGHNEQFF. In DNA, the CDR3 is TGTGCCAGCAGTTACTCGGCTAGCGGACACAATGAGCAGTTCTTC.

This clone was seen a single time. This chain uses TRBV18 with TRBJ2-7, with D possibly being TRBD1 (7 bases). V lost 3 bases to trimming and J lost 2 bases, with 11 bases between them. CDR1 and CDR2 from the germline V gene are KGHSH and LQKENI. The CDR3 is 14 amino acids. The CDR3 loop is CASSPRGATYEQYF. The CDR3 region has the DNA TGTGCCAGCTCACCCAGGGGGGCCACCTACGAGCAGTACTTC.

Only a few counts were recorded for this clone. CDR3 protein: CASSNKPGSSPLHF. The CDR3, as DNA: TGTGCCAGCAGTAATAAGCCAGGAAGTTCACCCCTCCACTTT. The chain carries TRBV6-5 and TRBJ1-6; D is unresolved. CDR3 length: 14 amino acids. Trimming left V 5 bases short and J 9 bases short, with 14 bases between. Germline V CDR1 and CDR2: MNHEY, SVGAGI.

The rearrangement links TRBV5-8 to TRBJ2-3; D not certain. The CDR3 length is 15 residues. Germline V gives CDR1 SGHTS, CDR2 YDEGEE. Trimming shortened V by 0 bases and J by 0 bases, and 8 bases separated the two germline ends. The CDR3 DNA sequence: TGTGCCAGCAGCTTGGGGGCCAGTAGCACAGATACGCAGTATTTT. It yields the protein CASSLGASSTDTQYF.